Below, one T cell receptor beta chain is given with its context. The method was immunoSEQ multiplex PCR; TCRdb's version includes in-frame clones alone and lacks a portion of them. The sample has 65,000 to 95,000 clones, approximately 90% seen once. This sample stems from a study of T cell changes during pregnancy in multiple sclerosis. Between the trimmed V and J ends, which lost 1 base and 7 bases, there was a span of 7 bases. Germline V gene lookup returns CDR1 SNHLY and CDR2 FYNNEI. The CDR3 loop spans 12 amino acids. The sequenced sample was peripheral blood, obtained before pregnancy. The origin of this receptor is a female donor with multiple sclerosis, enrolled in a pregnancy study. This chain connects TRBV2 to TRBJ1-2; D is unclear. CDR3 residues: CASSEEGVGYTF. CDR3 nucleotides: TGTGCCAGCAGTGAAGAGGGAGTTGGCTACACCTTC.